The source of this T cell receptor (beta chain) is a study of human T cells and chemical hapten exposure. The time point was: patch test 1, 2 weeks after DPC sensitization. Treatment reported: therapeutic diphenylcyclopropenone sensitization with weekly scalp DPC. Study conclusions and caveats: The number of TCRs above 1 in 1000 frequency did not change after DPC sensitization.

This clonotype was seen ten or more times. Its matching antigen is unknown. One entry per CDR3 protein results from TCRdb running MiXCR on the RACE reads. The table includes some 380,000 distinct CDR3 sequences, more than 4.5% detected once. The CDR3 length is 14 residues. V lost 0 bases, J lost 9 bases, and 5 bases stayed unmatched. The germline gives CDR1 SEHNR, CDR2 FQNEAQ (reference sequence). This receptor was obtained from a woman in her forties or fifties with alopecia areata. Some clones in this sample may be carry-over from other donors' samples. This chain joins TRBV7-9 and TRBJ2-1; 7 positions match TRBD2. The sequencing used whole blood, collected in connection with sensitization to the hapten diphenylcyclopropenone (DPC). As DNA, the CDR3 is TGTGCCAGCAGCTTAGCGGGAGGGCCTATTGAGCAGTTCTTC. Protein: CASSLAGGPIEQFF. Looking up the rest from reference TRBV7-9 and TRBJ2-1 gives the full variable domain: DTGVSQNPRHKITKRGQNVTFRCDPISEHNRLYWYRQTLGQGPEFLTYFQNEAQLEKSRLLSDRFSAERPKGSFSTLEIQRTEQGDSAMYLCASSLAGGPIEQFFGPGTRLTVL.